This T cell receptor (beta chain) was found in a study of blood T cell repertoires in COVID-19. Study at large: COVID-19 samples, acute and convalescent, were from the United States, Italy and Spain. From T cells, B-cell-depleted T cells, or PBMCs came the material, which was cDNA or gDNA.

The V gene lost 6 bases and the J gene lost 6 bases, with 15 bases spanning the gap. Germline CDR1 reads MRHNA; CDR2 reads SNTAGT. This CDR3 has 13 amino acids. Using immunoSEQ multiplex PCR, the repertoire was profiled, and TCRdb retains in-frame clones only, with some absent. Found here are 240,000 or so clones, around 81% of them singletons; the top ten hold around 7%. Sequenced material: peripheral blood. This receptor was taken from a woman older than 75 with COVID-19, enrolled during active disease. This chain uses TRBV6-4 with TRBJ2-7, with D possibly matching TRBD2 (6 bases). CDR3 residues: CASSSHQGGEQYF. The CDR3 DNA reads as TGTGCCAGCAGCAGCCACCAGGGAGGCGAGCAGTACTTC.